This T cell receptor beta chain was retrieved from a study of shared clonotypes between healthy human individuals. Across the study: CD4 naive cells filled three plates per donor, CD4 memory three, CD8 naive two and CD8 memory one.

The assay used deep level. Profiled with immunoSEQ multiplex PCR; TCRdb holds only in-frame clones, not every one. The table includes 550,000 to 750,000 clones, around 95% detected once. V dropped 5 bases and J dropped 4; count of bases not matched to a gene: 4. The CDR3 extends over 15 amino acids. Germline CDR1 reads SGHTA; CDR2 reads FQGNSA. CD45RO negativity and positive selection for CCR7 defined naive CD8 cells, a population that excluded terminally differentiated effector memory CD45RA+ cells. The chain joins TRBV7-2 to TRBJ2-3; 12 bases align to TRBD2. The sequenced material came from naive CD8+ T cells sorted from blood. The TCR comes from a woman under 40 in good health. DNA of the CDR3: TGTGCCAGCAGCGCGACTAGCGGGAGATCAGATACGCAGTATTTT. It specifies CASSATSGRSDTQYF. Using reference TRBV7-2 and TRBJ2-3 for the parts outside the CDR3, the full variable domain is GAGVSQSPSNKVTEKGKDVELRCDPISGHTALYWYRQSLGQGLEFLIYFQGNSAPDKSGLPSDRFSAERTGGSVSTLTIQRTQQEDSAVYLCASSATSGRSDTQYFGPGTRLTVL.